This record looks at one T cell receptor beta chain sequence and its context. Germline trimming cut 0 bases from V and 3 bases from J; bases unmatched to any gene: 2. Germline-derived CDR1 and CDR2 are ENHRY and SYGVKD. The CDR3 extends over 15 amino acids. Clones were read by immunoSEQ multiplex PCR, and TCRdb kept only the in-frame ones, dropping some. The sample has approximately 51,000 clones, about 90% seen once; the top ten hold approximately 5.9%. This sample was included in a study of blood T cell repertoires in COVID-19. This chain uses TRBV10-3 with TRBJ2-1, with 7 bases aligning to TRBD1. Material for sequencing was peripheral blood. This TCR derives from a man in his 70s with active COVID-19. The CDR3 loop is CAISESDRDYNEQFF. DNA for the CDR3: TGTGCCATCAGTGAGTCCGACAGGGACTACAATGAGCAGTTCTTC.